These 4 T cell receptor beta chains were all obtained from the same sample, sequenced in a study of blood T cell repertoires in COVID-19. Sequenced by immunoSEQ multiplex PCR; TCRdb stores in-frame clones only, minus some. The table records under 150,000 clones, 70% to 90% of them present only once. What was sequenced was peripheral blood. These receptors were collected from a woman aged 70-85 years who had recovered from COVID-19.

The chain couples TRBV15 to TRBJ2-5, with 9 bases fitting TRBD2. Unmatched junction bases numbered 9, after V lost 1 base and J lost 0 bases. The CDR3 has 18 residues. Germline CDR1 is LNHNV and CDR2 is YYDKDF (reference sequence). The DNA for the CDR3 is TGTGCCACCAGCAGAGTGTTGACTAGCGGAGGGTACCAAGAGACCCAGTACTTC. This gives the protein CATSRVLTSGGYQETQYF.

J is TRBJ1-4 and V is TRBV6-5; D is unresolved. The CDR3 has 15 amino acids. Germline CDR1 reads MNHEY; CDR2 reads SVGAGI. Trimming stripped 6 bases from V and 7 bases from J, with 18 bases between. CDR3 amino acids: CASRPAGGRGEKLFF. For the CDR3, the DNA is TGTGCCAGCAGACCCGCGGGAGGGCGTGGTGAAAAACTGTTTTTT.

The V gene is TRBV6-6, the J gene TRBJ2-7, with 7 bases fitting TRBD2. V was pared by 6 bases and J by 6 bases, with 11 bases of the junction left unmatched. The CDR3 contains 14 residues. Germline CDR1 reads MNHNY; CDR2 reads SVGAGI (reference sequence). CDR3 DNA sequence: TGTGCCAGCAGCCGCGGGAGTGGCTTCCCCGAGCAGTACTTC. Protein sequence: CASSRGSGFPEQYF.

The chain joins TRBV2 to TRBJ1-3; D remains ambiguous. This CDR3 is 13 amino acids long. Germline values: CDR1 SNHLY, CDR2 FYNNEI. V was pared by 4 bases and J by 0 bases, with 4 bases between. CDR3 protein: CASSGVSGNTIYF. The CDR3 bases are TGTGCCAGCAGTGGAGTCTCTGGAAACACCATATATTTT.